Below, one TCR beta chain is given with its context. Its target is not known. Method: immunoSEQ multiplex PCR; TCRdb's copy keeps in-frame clones and lacks some. This sample has about 63,000 clones, with roughly 94% found just once. An approximately 130-subject validation cohort, separate from the 666-subject first cohort, supplied the donors. These data come from a study of cytomegalovirus exposure and HLA in healthy donors. Study context: It was reported in a later analysis that the same platform had been used for the approximately 110 validation repertoires as for the approximately 670 first-cohort repertoires. Study outcomes and limitations: Altogether, 150 or so TCR beta chains were recorded as cytomegalovirus-associated. Most TCR sequences were seen very rarely across donors, but some public TCRs occurred in many.

This clonotype was sampled from a woman younger than 30 in good health and CMV-seropositive. The specimen sequenced was PBMCs.

The DNA for the CDR3 is TGCGCCAGCAGCTTGCTACAGGGTGGAAACACCATATATTTT. Its translation is CASSLLQGGNTIYF. The gene calls are TRBV5-1 and TRBJ1-3; maybe TRBD1 (6 bases). V was pared by 1 base and J by 3 bases, with 8 bases between. Germline-derived CDR1 and CDR2 are SGHRS and YFSETQ. This CDR3 spans 14 amino acids. The full variable domain, completed using reference TRBV5-1 and TRBJ1-3, is KAGVTQTPRYLIKTRGQQVTLSCSPISGHRSVSWYQQTPGQGLQFLFEYFSETQRNKGNFPGRFSGRQFSNSRSEMNVSTLELGDSALYLCASSLLQGGNTIYFGEGSWLTVV.